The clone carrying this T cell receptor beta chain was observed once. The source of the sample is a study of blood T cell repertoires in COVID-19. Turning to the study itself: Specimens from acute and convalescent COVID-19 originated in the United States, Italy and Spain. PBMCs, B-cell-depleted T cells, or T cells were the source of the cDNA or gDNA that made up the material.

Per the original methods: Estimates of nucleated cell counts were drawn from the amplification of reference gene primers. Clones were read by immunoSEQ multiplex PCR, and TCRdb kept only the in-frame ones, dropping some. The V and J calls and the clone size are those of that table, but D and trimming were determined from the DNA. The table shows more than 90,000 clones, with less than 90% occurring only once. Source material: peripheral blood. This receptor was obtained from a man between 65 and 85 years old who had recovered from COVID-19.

The CDR3 protein is CASSIYLSLASETQYF. Here the CDR3 DNA reads TGTGCCAGTAGTATATATTTAAGCCTAGCGTCAGAGACCCAGTACTTC. The chain has TRBV19 and TRBJ2-5; possibly TRBD2 for D (6 bases). The CDR3 is made up of 16 amino acids. V gave up 2 bases and J gave up 4 bases, with 17 bases separating them. Germline V lookup: CDR1 LNHDA, CDR2 SQIVND (reference sequence). Complete variable domain (other parts from reference TRBV19 and TRBJ2-5): DGGITQSPKYLFRKEGQNVTLSCEQNLNHDAMYWYRQDPGQGLRLIYYSQIVNDFQKGDIAEGYSVSREKKESFPLTVTSAQKNPTAFYLCASSIYLSLASETQYFGPGTRLLVL.